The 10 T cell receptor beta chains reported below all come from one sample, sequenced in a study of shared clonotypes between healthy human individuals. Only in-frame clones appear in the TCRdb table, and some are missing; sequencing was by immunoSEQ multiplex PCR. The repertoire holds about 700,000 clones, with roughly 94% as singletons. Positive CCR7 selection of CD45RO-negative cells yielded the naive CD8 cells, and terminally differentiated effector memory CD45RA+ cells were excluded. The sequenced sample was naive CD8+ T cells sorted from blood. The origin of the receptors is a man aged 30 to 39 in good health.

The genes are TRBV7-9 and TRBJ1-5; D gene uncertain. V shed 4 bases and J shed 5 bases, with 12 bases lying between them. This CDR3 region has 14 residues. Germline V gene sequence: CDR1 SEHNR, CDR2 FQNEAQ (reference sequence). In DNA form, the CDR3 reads TGTGCCAGCAGCTCAAGCAAGAGGGATCAGCCCCAGCATTTT. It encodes CASSSSKRDQPQHF.

CDR3 in amino acids: CASSLYPLGTNEKLFF. CDR3 coding DNA: TGTGCCAGCAGTTTATACCCCCTAGGAACTAATGAAAAACTGTTTTTT. This chain uses TRBV28 with TRBJ1-4; D ambiguous. The CDR3 is 16 residues long. V lost 1 base, J lost 1 base, and 10 bases lay in between. CDR1 is MDHEN, CDR2 SYDVKM, per germline. Supplemented by reference TRBV28 and TRBJ1-4, the full variable domain reads DVKVTQSSRYLVKRTGEKVFLECVQDMDHENMFWYRQDPGLGLRLIYFSYDVKMKEKGDIPEGYSVSREKKERFSLILESASTNQTSMYLCASSLYPLGTNEKLFFGSGTQLSVL.

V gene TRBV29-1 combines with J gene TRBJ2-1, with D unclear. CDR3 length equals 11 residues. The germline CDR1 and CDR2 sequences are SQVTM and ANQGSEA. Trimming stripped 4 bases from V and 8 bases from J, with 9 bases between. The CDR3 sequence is CSVGGVYEQFF. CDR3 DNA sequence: TGCAGCGTTGGTGGGGTCTATGAGCAGTTCTTC.

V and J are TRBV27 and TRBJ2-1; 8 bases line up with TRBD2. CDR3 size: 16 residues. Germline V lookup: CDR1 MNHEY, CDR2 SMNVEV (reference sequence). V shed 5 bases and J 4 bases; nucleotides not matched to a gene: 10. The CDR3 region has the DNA TGTGCCAGCAGTCTTGACACTAGCGGCCTTTACAATGAGCAGTTCTTC. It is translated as CASSLDTSGLYNEQFF.

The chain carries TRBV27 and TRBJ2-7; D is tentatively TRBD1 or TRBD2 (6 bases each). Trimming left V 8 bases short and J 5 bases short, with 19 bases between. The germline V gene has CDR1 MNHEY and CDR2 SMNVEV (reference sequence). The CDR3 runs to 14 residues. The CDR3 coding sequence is TGTGCCAGCTGGGGGGCAGGGGCGAAGGACGAGCAGTACTTC. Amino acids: CASWGAGAKDEQYF.

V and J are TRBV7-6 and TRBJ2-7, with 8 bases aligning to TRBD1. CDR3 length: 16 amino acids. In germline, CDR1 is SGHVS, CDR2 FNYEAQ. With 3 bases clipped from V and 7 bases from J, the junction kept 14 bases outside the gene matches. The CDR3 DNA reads TGTGCCAGCAGCTTTGGACAGGGCGAACCCAAGGGGGAGCAGTACTTC. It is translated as CASSFGQGEPKGEQYF.

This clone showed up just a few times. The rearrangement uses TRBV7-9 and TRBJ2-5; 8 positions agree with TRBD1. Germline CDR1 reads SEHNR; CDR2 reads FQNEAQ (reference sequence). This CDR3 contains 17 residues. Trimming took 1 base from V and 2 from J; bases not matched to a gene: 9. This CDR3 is CASSLDLDRAVQETQYF. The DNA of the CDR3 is TGTGCCAGCAGCTTAGATCTGGACAGGGCGGTACAAGAGACCCAGTACTTC.

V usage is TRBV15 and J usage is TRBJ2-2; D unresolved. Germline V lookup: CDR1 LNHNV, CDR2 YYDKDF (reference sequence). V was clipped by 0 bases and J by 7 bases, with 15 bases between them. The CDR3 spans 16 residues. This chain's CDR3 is CATSRDARMSSGELFF. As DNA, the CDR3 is TGTGCCACCAGCAGAGATGCCAGAATGTCGAGCGGGGAGCTGTTTTTT.

CDR3 bases: TGTGCCAGCAGCCTCGAATACACAGATACGCAGTATTTT. This encodes CASSLEYTDTQYF. The V gene is TRBV6-5, the J gene TRBJ2-3; D gene unclear. The CDR3 sequence is 13 residues long. Per the germline V gene, CDR1 is MNHEY and CDR2 is SVGAGI. V was shortened by 6 bases and J by 2 bases, with 9 bases between the two germline ends.

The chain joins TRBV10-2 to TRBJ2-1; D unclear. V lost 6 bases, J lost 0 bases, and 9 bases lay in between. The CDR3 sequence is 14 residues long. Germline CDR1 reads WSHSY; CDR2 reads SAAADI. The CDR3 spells CASSPTASYNEQFF. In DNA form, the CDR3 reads TGCGCCAGCAGCCCAACAGCCTCCTACAATGAGCAGTTCTTC.